The clone carrying this T cell receptor beta chain was detected only once. This sample is drawn from a study of blood T cell repertoires in COVID-19. About the research overall: Samples representing acute and convalescent COVID-19 were sourced from the United States, Italy and Spain.

TCRdb's table, derived via immunoSEQ multiplex PCR, lists solely in-frame clones and lacks some. The sample has 100,000 or so clones, 85% seen once. This sequence was found in a woman in her 70s with active or convalescent COVID-19. Sequencing input: peripheral blood.

The CDR3 is CASSLGGVSSYGYTF. The CDR3 bases are TGTGCCAGCAGCTTAGGCGGGGTATCATCGTATGGCTACACCTTC. The chain couples TRBV7-2 to TRBJ1-2, with no clear D. V was shortened by 1 base and J by 5 bases, with 14 bases between the two germline ends. Germline V lookup: CDR1 SGHTA, CDR2 FQGNSA. There are 15 residues in the CDR3.